Following are 10 T cell receptor beta chains from one sample sequenced in a study of CD8 T cells in Susac syndrome. RNA totalling about 0.5 to 1 ug underwent reverse transcription with random hexamers. TCRdb itself ran the immunoSEQ multiplex PCR reads through MiXCR, one entry per CDR3 protein. This table holds some 190,000 distinct CDR3 sequences, around 95% found once. The sample consisted of CD4+ T cells from PBMCs. The source of these receptors is a human donor in good health.

In this sample, this clonotype turned up once. The chain joins TRBV27 to TRBJ2-7; the match to TRBD2 covers 7 bases. The length of the CDR3 is 16 residues. CDR1 and CDR2 (germline): MNHEY, SMNVEV (reference sequence). V shed 6 bases, J shed 2 bases, and the junction held 13 bases outside the gene matches. The CDR3 loop reads CASSLGRSGVTYEQYV. In DNA form, the CDR3 reads TGTGCCAGCAGCCTCGGTCGGAGCGGGGTAACCTACGAGCAGTACGTC.

The CDR3 nucleotides are TGTGCCAGCAGCGTAGGGTACACAGATACGCAGTATTTT. This sequence encodes CASSVGYTDTQYF. The V call is TRBV9, the J call TRBJ2-3; D ambiguous. Germline V gives CDR1 SGDLS, CDR2 YYNGEE. Trimming pared 0 bases from V and 2 bases from J, leaving 4 bases between. The CDR3 extends over 13 amino acids. Complete variable domain (other parts from reference TRBV9 and TRBJ2-3): DSGVTQTPKHLITATGQRVTLRCSPRSGDLSVYWYQQSLDQGLQFLIQYYNGEERAKGNILERFSAQQFPDLHSELNLSSLELGDSALYFCASSVGYTDTQYFGPGTRLTVL.

This clonotype was recorded once. J is TRBJ2-7 and V is TRBV5-6, with 9 nucleotides matching TRBD1. V shed 4 bases and J 5 bases; nucleotides not matched to a gene: 13. Germline CDR1 and CDR2: SGHDT and YYEEEE. The CDR3 length is 16 residues. CDR3 coding DNA: TGTGCCAGCAGCCCCACCGGGACAGGGAGGTTTGACGAGCAGTACTTC. Protein sequence: CASSPTGTGRFDEQYF.

CDR3 nucleotides: TGTGCCAGCAGTGAATATCGGGATCCCTATGGCTACACCTTC. Residues: CASSEYRDPYGYTF. The genes are TRBV25-1 and TRBJ1-2; D unclear. The V gene lost 0 bases and the J gene lost 4 bases, with 9 bases spanning the gap. The germline V gene has CDR1 MGHDK and CDR2 SYGVNS. The CDR3 loop spans 14 amino acids.

This chain connects TRBV7-9 to TRBJ1-1; D gene uncertain. Trimming left V 1 base short and J 11 bases short, with 17 bases between. This CDR3 spans 14 amino acids. Germline V CDR1 and CDR2: SEHNR, FQNEAQ (reference sequence). The CDR3 coding sequence is TGTGCCAGCAGCTTAGGAGGTACCGCCAAGGCTGCTTTCTTT. This translates into CASSLGGTAKAAFF.

The chain has TRBV2 and TRBJ2-5, with 12 bases fitting TRBD1. Germline-derived CDR1 and CDR2 are SNHLY and FYNNEI. Trimming took 6 bases from V and 5 from J; bases not matched to a gene: 7. The CDR3 is 15 residues long. The chain's CDR3 is CASSVGTGGGETQYF. CDR3 DNA: TGTGCCAGCAGCGTTGGGACAGGGGGCGGCGAGACCCAGTACTTC.

The V and J genes are TRBV5-4 and TRBJ2-2; TRBD1 might be the D (5 bases). V lost 3 bases, J lost 0 bases, and 9 bases lay in between. The germline CDR1 and CDR2 sequences are SGHNT and YYREEE (reference sequence). The CDR3 covers 15 residues. For the CDR3, the DNA is TGTGCCAGCAGCTCAGGACACTCGAACACCGGGGAGCTGTTTTTT. Translation: CASSSGHSNTGELFF.

The rearrangement joins TRBV25-1 to TRBJ1-1; TRBD1 aligns across 10 bases. Trimming removed 6 bases from V and 6 bases from J; junction bases left unmatched: 4. Germline values: CDR1 MGHDK, CDR2 SYGVNS. This CDR3 comprises 13 residues. The DNA of the CDR3 is TGTGCCAGCAGAGGACAGGGGGACGCTGAAGCTTTCTTT. It encodes CASRGQGDAEAFF.

This sequence joins TRBV29-1 and TRBJ2-2, with a weak D call TRBD2 (6 bases). Germline V lookup: CDR1 SQVTM, CDR2 ANQGSEA. The CDR3 length is 14 residues. V was cut by 3 bases and J by 6 bases, with 14 bases left in between. This CDR3 reads CSVDTSFDAGELFF. The CDR3 DNA is TGCAGCGTTGACACTAGCTTCGACGCCGGGGAGCTGTTTTTT.

This CDR3 reads CASNEQYV. In DNA form, the CDR3 reads TGTGCCAGCAACGAGCAGTACGTC. The rearrangement links TRBV21-1 to TRBJ2-7. TRBV21-1 is designated a pseudogene. The CDR3 consists of 8 residues.